One TCR beta chain is described in this entry. Its antigen is as yet unknown. Germline V gene lookup returns CDR1 SGHDN and CDR2 FVKESK. J gave up 2 bases and V 5 bases, and 7 bases lay outside the gene matches. The CDR3 is 15 amino acids. The data were taken from a study of cytomegalovirus exposure and HLA in healthy donors. Assay: immunoSEQ multiplex PCR; the TCRdb copy retains only in-frame clones and omits some. This table has approximately 150,000 clones, around 81% appearing once. Study observations and caveats: Whilst most TCR sequences proved rare, a subset of public TCRs occurred across many donors.

The material sequenced was PBMCs. This chain uses TRBV14 with TRBJ2-7, with 9 bases that match TRBD2. This TCR was recovered from a man aged 25 to 40 in good health and CMV-seropositive. CDR3 in amino acids: CASSDSGGFTYEQYF. The CDR3 coding sequence is TGTGCCAGCAGCGATAGCGGGGGCTTTACCTACGAGCAGTACTTC.